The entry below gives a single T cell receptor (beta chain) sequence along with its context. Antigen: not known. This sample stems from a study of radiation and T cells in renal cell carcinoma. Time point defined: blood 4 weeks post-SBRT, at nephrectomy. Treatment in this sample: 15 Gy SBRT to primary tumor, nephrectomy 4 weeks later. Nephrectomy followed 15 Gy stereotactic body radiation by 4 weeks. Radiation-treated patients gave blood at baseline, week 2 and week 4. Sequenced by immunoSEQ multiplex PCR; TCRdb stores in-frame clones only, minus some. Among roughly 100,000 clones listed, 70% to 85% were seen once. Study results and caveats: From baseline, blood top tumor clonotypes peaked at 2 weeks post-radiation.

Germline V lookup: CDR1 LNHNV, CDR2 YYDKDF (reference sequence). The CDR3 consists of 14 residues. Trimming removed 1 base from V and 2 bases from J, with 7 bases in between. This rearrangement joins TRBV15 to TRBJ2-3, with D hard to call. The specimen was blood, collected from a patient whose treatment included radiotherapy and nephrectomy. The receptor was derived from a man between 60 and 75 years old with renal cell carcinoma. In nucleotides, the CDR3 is TGTGCCACCAGCAGAGTTAGGGCCACAGATACGCAGTATTTT. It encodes CATSRVRATDTQYF.